What follows are 17 T cell receptor beta chains derived from one specimen sequenced in a study of regulatory T cells in long-lasting Graves disease. Through Arm-PCR of CDR3 regions and iRepertoire HTBI primers, TCR beta libraries were built. Each CDR3 protein gets one entry after TCRdb re-called the multiplex PCR reads with MiXCR. The table includes about 450,000 distinct CDR3 sequences, roughly 15% detected once. Time point meaning: newly diagnosed GD, antithyroid drugs for less than 3 months. The TCR library was prepared using RNA isolated from PBMCs. This sample was also put to use in a study of T cells in Graves' hyperthyroidism and ophthalmopathy.

The source material was peripheral blood mononuclear cells (PBMCs), sampled at new diagnosis, from a patient treated with antithyroid drugs. Receptors were obtained from a woman younger than 45 with Graves disease.

This clonotype was seen many times. For the CDR3, the DNA is TGTGCCAGCAGTAACACAATCTGGGAGCAGTACTTC. Translation: CASSNTIWEQYF. V gene TRBV27 combines with J gene TRBJ2-7, with D unresolved. Trimming shortened V by 5 bases and J by 7 bases, and 12 bases separated the two germline ends. The CDR3 spans 12 residues. Germline CDR1 reads MNHEY; CDR2 reads SMNVEV (reference sequence).

This clonotype has just a few counts. This sequence joins TRBV12-3 or TRBV12-4 and TRBJ1-2, with D possibly being TRBD1 (5 bases). Trimming took off 6 bases at V and 6 bases at J, with 26 bases between the two ends. The CDR3 has 17 amino acids. CDR3 amino acids: CASRHTLSRPGSDGYTF. The CDR3 bases are TGTGCCAGCAGACATACCCTATCTCGTCCAGGGTCGGATGGCTACACCTTC.

This clonotype was seen at least ten times. The V and J genes are TRBV7-2 and TRBJ2-3, with 8 bases that match TRBD2. The germline gives CDR1 SGHTA, CDR2 FQGNSA. V shed 8 bases and J 3 bases; nucleotides not matched to a gene: 13. This CDR3 has 16 amino acids. The CDR3 nucleotides are TGTGCCAGCCCGAGCCTGACTAGCGTTGATACAGATACGCAGTATTTT. Translating it yields CASPSLTSVDTDTQYF.

V usage is TRBV19 and J usage is TRBJ1-2; D gene unclear. The CDR3 loop spans 14 amino acids. CDR1 LNHDA and CDR2 SQIVND come from the germline V gene (reference sequence). Trimming removed 5 bases from V and 2 bases from J, with 12 bases in between. In DNA, the CDR3 is TGTGCCAGTAGTTCCCGGTCTGGAAACTATGGCTACACCTTC. Protein sequence: CASSSRSGNYGYTF.

This clonotype was recorded at least ten times. V usage is TRBV28 and J usage is TRBJ1-2; 8 bases match TRBD1. V shed 1 base, J shed 4 bases, and the junction held 5 bases outside the gene matches. Germline V gives CDR1 MDHEN, CDR2 SYDVKM. This CDR3 has 15 amino acids. CDR3 nucleotides: TGTGCCAGCAGTTTATCCGGGACAGGTAGCTATGGCTACACCTTC. Residues: CASSLSGTGSYGYTF.

With regard to this clonotype: Given a much more abundant clone one base away, this may be a read error. The gene calls are TRBV13 and TRBJ2-1; D not resolved. Germline V lookup: CDR1 PRHDT, CDR2 FYEKMQ (reference sequence). The CDR3 consists of 13 residues. The CDR3 region is CASSERMQETLYF. In DNA form, the CDR3 reads TGTGCCAGCAGCGAACGGATGCAAGAGACCCTGTACTTC.

The chain combines TRBV13 with TRBJ1-3, with D unclear. With 1 base removed from V and 4 bases from J, the gap between germline ends came to 14 bases. Germline CDR1 is PRHDT and CDR2 is FYEKMQ (reference sequence). The CDR3 has 16 residues. The CDR3 reads CASSLVRDMRGNTIYF. The CDR3 DNA sequence: TGTGCCAGCAGCTTAGTTCGTGACATGAGAGGAAACACCATATATTTT.

With regard to this clonotype: A much larger clonotype is one base distant, so this may be a read error. The rearrangement joins TRBV7-2 to TRBJ2-1; D may be TRBD1 (6 bases). The length of the CDR3 is 15 residues. Trimming removed 5 bases at V and 10 bases at J, with 21 bases between. Germline V gene sequence: CDR1 SGHTA, CDR2 FQGNSA. CDR3 amino acids: CASSQEWTARYEQFF. CDR3 bases: TGTGCCAGCAGCCAAGAGTGGACAGCCCGCTACGAGCAGTTCTTC. The complete variable domain, with remaining parts taken from reference TRBV7-2 and TRBJ2-1, reads GAGVSQSPSNKVTEKGKDVELRCDPISGHTALYWYRQSLGQGLEFLIYFQGNSAPDKSGLPSDRFSAERTGGSVSTLTIQRTQQEDSAVYLCASSQEWTARYEQFFGPGTRLTVL.

In its sample, this clonotype was seen many times. The rearrangement links TRBV28 to TRBJ2-5; D may be TRBD2 (6 bases). Trimming cost V 5 bases and J 3 bases, with 13 bases left between them. This CDR3 is built from 14 residues. CDR1 is MDHEN and CDR2 is SYDVKM in the germline V gene. The DNA for the CDR3 is TGTGCCAGCAGTATGGGAGGATACGAAGAGACCCAGTACTTC. Translating gives CASSMGGYEETQYF.

J is TRBJ2-7 and V is TRBV5-4, with 7 bases lining up with TRBD2. The CDR3 consists of 17 residues. Trimming removed 5 bases from V and 0 bases from J; junction bases left unmatched: 14. CDR1 is SGHNT and CDR2 is YYREEE in the germline V gene (reference sequence). CDR3 sequence: CASSLSIGTTSSYEQYF. The CDR3 DNA reads as TGTGCCAGCAGTTTATCGATCGGGACTACCAGCTCCTACGAGCAGTACTTC.

V and J are TRBV7-9 and TRBJ2-5, with D possibly TRBD2 on 6 matching bases. Germline CDR1 is SEHNR and CDR2 is FQNEAQ (reference sequence). Trimming left V 1 base short and J 2 bases short, with 23 bases between. The CDR3 contains 19 residues. The CDR3 sequence is CASSLVGFRTWEVQETQYF. In nucleotides, the CDR3 is TGTGCCAGCAGCTTAGTAGGGTTCCGAACTTGGGAGGTTCAAGAGACCCAGTACTTC.

This clonotype has only a few counts. V is TRBV18 and J is TRBJ2-7; D is uncertain. CDR3 size: 13 residues. Germline CDR1 reads KGHSH; CDR2 reads LQKENI. V was shortened by 8 bases and J by 6 bases, with 17 bases between the two germline ends. CDR3 sequence reads: CASSTSKRGEQYF. CDR3 bases: TGTGCCAGCAGCACCAGCAAACGTGGCGAGCAGTACTTC.

There are many counts of this clonotype. The chain has TRBV14 and TRBJ2-7; 10 nucleotides align to TRBD2. Germline-derived CDR1 and CDR2 are SGHDN and FVKESK. With V trimmed by 1 base and J by 0 bases, 3 bases remained unmatched. CDR3 length: 16 residues. The CDR3 sequence is CASSQAASGSSYEQYF. The CDR3 region has the DNA TGTGCCAGCAGCCAAGCTGCTAGCGGGAGCTCCTACGAGCAGTACTTC.

This clonotype has a count of ten or more. The chain has TRBV12-3 or TRBV12-4 and TRBJ2-2; 8 nucleotides agree with TRBD1. This CDR3 region has 15 residues. V was clipped by 3 bases and J by 1 base; unmatched bases: 1. The chain's CDR3 is CASSLGTGNTGELFF. The CDR3 nucleotides read TGTGCCAGCAGTTTGGGGACAGGGAACACCGGGGAGCTGTTTTTT.

In this sample, this clonotype turned up many times. This sequence joins TRBV5-5 and TRBJ1-6; D possibly corresponds to TRBD1 (5 bases). The CDR3 has 18 amino acids. CDR1 and CDR2 from the germline V gene are SGHKS and YYEKEE (reference sequence). Trimming left V 0 bases short and J 10 bases short, with 23 bases between. The CDR3 loop is CASSLEPSSSQGWSPLHF. The DNA of the CDR3 is TGTGCCAGCAGCTTGGAACCCAGCAGTAGCCAGGGATGGTCACCCCTCCACTTT.

The sample holds a few counts of this clonotype. The genes are TRBV5-6 and TRBJ2-1; D tentatively reads TRBD1 or TRBD2 (5 bases each). The CDR3 is made up of 15 amino acids. Trimming left V 0 bases short and J 5 bases short, with 12 bases between. CDR1 SGHDT and CDR2 YYEEEE come from the germline V gene. DNA for the CDR3: TGTGCCAGCAGCTTGGCGACAGCGGAAGACAATGAGCAGTTCTTC. This sequence encodes CASSLATAEDNEQFF.

This clonotype was found a few times. This rearrangement joins TRBV6-2 or TRBV6-3 to TRBJ2-3, with 9 positions matching TRBD1. CDR1 and CDR2 from the germline V gene are MNHEY and SVGEGT. This CDR3 spans 13 amino acids. Losses at the gene ends were 4 bases for V and 11 bases for J; bases not matched to a gene: 7. CDR3 sequence reads: CASSFIGTGKQYF. The CDR3 nucleotides are TGTGCCAGCAGTTTTATCGGGACAGGGAAGCAGTATTTT.